The clone carrying this T cell receptor beta chain was seen a few times. Its antigen is undetermined. The source of the sample is a study of T cells in Graves' hyperthyroidism and ophthalmopathy. General study findings and limits: In the blood, most expanded thyroid clonotypes above 0.001 appeared as well. Separation of ophthalmopathy from stable hyperthyroidism was achieved by a 13 V-J model.

What was amplified from RNA transcripts were TCR beta CDR3 regions. First-round RT-PCR of the TCR CDR3 relied on the HTBI primer set. TCRdb re-called the multiplex PCR reads through MiXCR, storing one row per CDR3 protein. The sample includes about 530,000 distinct CDR3 sequences, 15% to 20% of them seen just once. Exclusion of a patient resulted from uncontrolled infection, other autoimmune disease, pregnancy or lactation. The clonotype originates from a woman aged 18-30 years with Graves' ophthalmopathy. Sample: blood.

CDR3 nucleotides: TGTGCCAGCAGGGCAGGGGACACCGGGGAGCTGTTTTTT. This gives the protein CASRAGDTGELFF. The chain joins TRBV2 to TRBJ2-2; maybe TRBD1 (6 bases). With 6 bases removed from V and 3 bases from J, the gap between germline ends came to 8 bases. There are 13 residues in the CDR3. Germline V gives CDR1 SNHLY, CDR2 FYNNEI.